These T cell receptor beta chains were read from a single sample in a study of blood T cell repertoires in COVID-19. Some clones are missing from TCRdb's copy, which holds only in-frame ones; the method was immunoSEQ multiplex PCR. In the table there are about 110,000 clones, about 87% of which are singletons. The sample consisted of peripheral blood. Every receptor here comes from a woman in her 50s with acute or convalescent COVID-19. Each CDR3 is given with its conserved first and last residue. A D gene is named only where the DNA matches it firmly. A clone size is listed for some rows: how often the clone was seen (once, few, many), or a class if it is expanded.

D gene	V gene	clone size	J gene	CDR3 protein	CDR3 DNA
TRBD1	TRBV7-9	.	TRBJ1-2	CASSAFQGVDGYTF	TGTGCCAGCAGCGCCTTCCAGGGGGTGGATGGCTACACCTTC
.	TRBV9	.	TRBJ1-1	CASSQPGAANTEAFF	TGTGCCAGCAGCCAACCAGGGGCAGCGAACACTGAAGCTTTCTTT
TRBD1	TRBV6-6	.	TRBJ1-2	CASSPTGDRAYGYTF	TGTGCCAGCAGCCCGACAGGGGATCGGGCCTATGGCTACACCTTC
.	TRBV28	.	TRBJ1-1	CASSSQDTNTEAFF	TGTGCCAGCAGTTCACAGGATACGAACACTGAAGCTTTCTTT
.	TRBV28	many	TRBJ1-2	CASTPQGIYGYTF	TGTGCCAGCACCCCACAGGGAATCTATGGCTACACCTTC
TRBD1	TRBV5-1	few	TRBJ1-5	CASSLTGGTNQPQHF	TGCGCCAGCAGCTTGACAGGGGGGACGAATCAGCCCCAGCATTTT
TRBD1	TRBV6-5	.	TRBJ1-4	CASSYSNRGGNEKLFF	TGTGCCAGCAGTTACTCCAACAGGGGGGGTAATGAAAAACTGTTTTTT
.	TRBV5-6	.	TRBJ1-2	CASTLGHYGYTF	TGTGCCAGCACCTTGGGGCACTATGGCTACACCTTC
.	TRBV6-5	few	TRBJ1-1	CASRHQQDRNTEAFF	TGTGCCAGCAGGCACCAACAGGATAGGAACACTGAAGCTTTCTTT
.	TRBV4-2	.	TRBJ2-3	CASSQDASGGQRDTQYF	TGTGCCAGCAGCCAAGATGCAAGTGGCGGTCAAAGAGATACGCAGTATTTT